This is a list of T cell receptor beta chains from one sample in a study of Ad26.COV2.S vaccination and SARS-CoV-2 variants. Measured with immunoSEQ multiplex PCR; TCRdb has only the in-frame clones, and not every one. The sample records around 370,000 clones, 92% being singletons. This sample comprised peripheral blood, obtained after recovery from COVID-19. Receptors were obtained from a human donor who had recovered from COVID-19. CDR3s include the opening cysteine and the closing phenylalanine or tryptophan. Each record gives: D gene, J gene, clone size, V gene, CDR3 DNA, CDR3 protein. A D gene is named only where the DNA matches it firmly. Clone size is given for some rows only: seen once, a few or many times, or a class if the clone is expanded.

>TRBD2|TRBJ2-3|.|TRBV10-3
TGTGCCATCAGTGGTGGTGCGGGGGGGCCTTTTGGCACAGATACGCAGTATTTT
CAISGGAGGPFGTDTQYF
>.|TRBJ2-4|once|TRBV7-2
TGTGCCAGCAGCTTAGGGAGTGTGGAAAACATTCAGTACTTC
CASSLGSVENIQYF
>TRBD1|TRBJ2-7|.|TRBV2
TGTGCCAGCATCACAGGGGTCGACGAGCAGTACTTC
CASITGVDEQYF
>.|TRBJ1-2|.|TRBV29-1
TGCAGCGTTGCCGGAGGTGGTAACTATGGCTACACCTTC
CSVAGGGNYGYTF
>.|TRBJ1-5|.|TRBV6-6
TGTGCCAGCAGTTACTCCGGCACCCGCGGGAATCAGCCCCAGCATTTT
CASSYSGTRGNQPQHF
>.|TRBJ1-5|.|TRBV10-2
TGCGCCAGCAGAAGGGACGGAGATAGCAATCAGCCCCAGCATTTT
CASRRDGDSNQPQHF
>.|TRBJ2-1|.|TRBV6-2/TRBV6-3
TGTGCCAGCAGTTCGGAGACTTTGAGGGGAGGTGAGCAGTTCTTC
CASSSETLRGGEQFF
>TRBD1|TRBJ1-4|.|TRBV6-5
TGTGCCAGCATCCCGGACAGGGGGCTTGAAAAACTGTTTTTT
CASIPDRGLEKLFF
>TRBD2|TRBJ2-7|.|TRBV20-1
TGCAGTGCGAGTGGCCGAAGCGGGGGGGCCTCCTACGAGCAGTACTTC
CSASGRSGGASYEQYF
>.|TRBJ2-1|.|TRBV4-1
TGCGCCAGCAGCCAAGGTATGCCCACCTCCTACAATGAGCAGTTCTTC
CASSQGMPTSYNEQFF
>.|TRBJ2-7|.|TRBV3-1/TRBV3-2
TGTGCCAGCAGCAGCCCGAGCCACGAGCAGTACTTC
CASSSPSHEQYF
>TRBD1|TRBJ2-3|.|TRBV5-4
TGTGCCAGCAGGACCAAAGGACAGGGGATTAACACAGATACGCAGTATTTT
CASRTKGQGINTDTQYF
>TRBD1|TRBJ2-5|few|TRBV7-2
TGTGCCAGCAGCCGGGGACAGGGAGGTAGAGAGACCCAGTACTTC
CASSRGQGGRETQYF
>.|TRBJ2-6|.|TRBV5-4
TGTGCCAGCAACCCAGGAATCTCTGGGGCCAACGTCCTGACTTTC
CASNPGISGANVLTF
>.|TRBJ2-4|once|TRBV6-5
TGTGCCAGCAGTTATCTTGCGGGGGCCAACATTCAGTACTTC
CASSYLAGANIQYF
>.|TRBJ1-5|.|TRBV2
TGTGCCAGCAGTGAAAGGGACCCGGGGCTCAATCAGCCCCAGCATTTT
CASSERDPGLNQPQHF
>.|TRBJ2-7|.|TRBV6-4
TGTGCCAGAAAGAAGGAGCCGGACTACGAGCAGTACTTC
CARKKEPDYEQYF
>.|TRBJ2-3|.|TRBV6-5
TGTGCCAGCAGTTACTCGTTTGTTTCGGGACGGGATACGCAGTATTTT
CASSYSFVSGRDTQYF
>TRBD2|TRBJ2-3|.|TRBV24-1
TGTGCCACCAGTGATCGGGGGGACACAGATACGCAGTATTTT
CATSDRGDTDTQYF
>.|TRBJ2-3|.|TRBV5-6
TGTGCCAGCAGCTTTGGGGGTTTCACAGATACGCAGTATTTT
CASSFGGFTDTQYF
>TRBD1|TRBJ1-2|once|TRBV5-1
TGCGCCAGCAGCTTGGTAGGGACAGGGAACTATGGCTACACCTTC
CASSLVGTGNYGYTF
>TRBD2|TRBJ2-1|.|TRBV4-1
TGCGCCAGCAGCCGGAGTTACGCTAGCGGGGGGGCCTACAATGAGCAGTTCTTC
CASSRSYASGGAYNEQFF
>.|TRBJ1-5|.|TRBV5-5
TGTGCCAGCAGCTTGATAGAGGGGAATCAGCCCCAGCATTTT
CASSLIEGNQPQHF
>.|TRBJ1-2|few|TRBV4-1
TGCGCCAGCAGCCAAGATTCATGGGGATCGGATCTACTCACCCTCTTC
CASSQDSWGSDLLTLF
>TRBD2|TRBJ2-3|.|TRBV5-4
TGTGCCAGCAGCACCCTAGCGGGGGGCACAGATACGCAGTATTTT
CASSTLAGGTDTQYF
>.|TRBJ1-2|.|TRBV20-1
TGCAGTGCTAGTCAGGGGATCCACTACTATGGCTACACCTTC
CSASQGIHYYGYTF
>.|TRBJ1-4|.|TRBV5-1
TGCGCCAGCAGCTCTTTGGTTGGGCAGGGAGGAGAAAAACTGTTTTTT
CASSSLVGQGGEKLFF
>.|TRBJ1-2|.|TRBV7-9
TGTGCCAGCAGCCCCGATGGGGGTTCGGGCTATGGCTACACCTTC
CASSPDGGSGYGYTF
>TRBD1|TRBJ1-6|.|TRBV18
TGTGCCAGCTCACCAGACAGGGGGCTTAATTCACCCCTCCACTTT
CASSPDRGLNSPLHF
>.|TRBJ2-7|.|TRBV20-1
TGCAGTGCCTCGATGGTAGACGAGCAGTACTTC
CSASMVDEQYF
>TRBD2|TRBJ2-7|.|TRBV2
TGTGCCAGCATTCCCGGGCGGGGGGGGCCCCGATACGAGCAGTACTTC
CASIPGRGGPRYEQYF
>.|TRBJ1-2|.|TRBV12-3/TRBV12-4
TGTGCCAGCAGTTTAGACAGGAACTATGGCTACACCTTC
CASSLDRNYGYTF
>.|TRBJ1-5|.|TRBV15
TGTGCCACCAGCAGATCGACAGATCATCAGCCCCAGCATTTT
CATSRSTDHQPQHF